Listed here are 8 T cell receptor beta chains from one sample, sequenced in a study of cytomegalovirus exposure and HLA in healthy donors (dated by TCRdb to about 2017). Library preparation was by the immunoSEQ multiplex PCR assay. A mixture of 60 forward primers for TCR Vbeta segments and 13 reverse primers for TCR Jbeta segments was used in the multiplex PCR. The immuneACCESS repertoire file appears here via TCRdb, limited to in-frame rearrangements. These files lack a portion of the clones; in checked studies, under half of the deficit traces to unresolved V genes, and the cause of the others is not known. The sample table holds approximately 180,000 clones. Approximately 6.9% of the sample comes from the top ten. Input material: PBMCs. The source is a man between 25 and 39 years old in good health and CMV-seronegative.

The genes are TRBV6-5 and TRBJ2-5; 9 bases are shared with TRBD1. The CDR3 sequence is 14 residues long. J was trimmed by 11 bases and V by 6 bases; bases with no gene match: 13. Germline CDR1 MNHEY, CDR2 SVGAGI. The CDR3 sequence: CASSRGTGNGQQYF. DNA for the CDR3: TGTGCCAGCAGCCGCGGGACAGGGAATGGGCAGCAGTACTTC.

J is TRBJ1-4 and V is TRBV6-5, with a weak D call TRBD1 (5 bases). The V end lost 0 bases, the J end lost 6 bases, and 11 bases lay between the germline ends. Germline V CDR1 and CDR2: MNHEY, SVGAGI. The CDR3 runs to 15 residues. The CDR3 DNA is TGTGCCAGCAGTTACTCGGGGGGGATAGATGAAAAACTGTTTTTT. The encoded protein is CASSYSGGIDEKLFF.

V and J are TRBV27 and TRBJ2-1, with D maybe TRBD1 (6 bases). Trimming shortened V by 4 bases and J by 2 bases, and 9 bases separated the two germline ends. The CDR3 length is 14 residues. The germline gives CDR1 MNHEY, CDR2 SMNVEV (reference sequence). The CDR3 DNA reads TGTGCCAGCAGTTCAGGGGAACCCTACAATGAGCAGTTCTTC. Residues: CASSSGEPYNEQFF.

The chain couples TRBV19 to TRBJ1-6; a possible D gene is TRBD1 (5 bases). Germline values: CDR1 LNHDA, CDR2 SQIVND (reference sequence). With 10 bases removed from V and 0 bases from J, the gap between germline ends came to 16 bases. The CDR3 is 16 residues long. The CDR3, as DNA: TGTGCCACCGGGGGGATAGTGAGCTCCTATAATTCACCCCTCCACTTT. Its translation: CATGGIVSSYNSPLHF.

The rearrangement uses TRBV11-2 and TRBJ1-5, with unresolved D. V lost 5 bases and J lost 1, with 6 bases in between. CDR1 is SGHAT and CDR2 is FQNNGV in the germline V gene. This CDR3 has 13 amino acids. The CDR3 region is CASSHGSNQPQHF. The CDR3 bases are TGTGCCAGCAGCCACGGGAGCAATCAGCCCCAGCATTTT.

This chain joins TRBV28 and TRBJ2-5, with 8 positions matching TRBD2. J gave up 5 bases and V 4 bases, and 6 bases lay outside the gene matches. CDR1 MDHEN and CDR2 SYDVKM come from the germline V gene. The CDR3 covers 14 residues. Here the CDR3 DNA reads TGTGCCAGCAGTTACGGGGGGGCGCGGGAGACCCAGTACTTC. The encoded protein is CASSYGGARETQYF.

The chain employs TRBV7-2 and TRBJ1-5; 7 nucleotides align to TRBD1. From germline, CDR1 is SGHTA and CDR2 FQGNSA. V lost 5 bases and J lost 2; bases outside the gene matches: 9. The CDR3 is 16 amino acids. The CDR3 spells CASSPTGERGNQPQHF. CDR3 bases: TGTGCCAGCAGCCCTACAGGGGAGAGAGGCAATCAGCCCCAGCATTTT.

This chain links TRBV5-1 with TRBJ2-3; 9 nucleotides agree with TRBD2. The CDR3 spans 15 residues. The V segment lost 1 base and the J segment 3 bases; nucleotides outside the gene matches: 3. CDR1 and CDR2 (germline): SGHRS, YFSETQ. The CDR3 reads CASSLPSGNTDTQYF. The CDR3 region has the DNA TGCGCCAGCAGCTTGCCTAGCGGGAATACAGATACGCAGTATTTT.